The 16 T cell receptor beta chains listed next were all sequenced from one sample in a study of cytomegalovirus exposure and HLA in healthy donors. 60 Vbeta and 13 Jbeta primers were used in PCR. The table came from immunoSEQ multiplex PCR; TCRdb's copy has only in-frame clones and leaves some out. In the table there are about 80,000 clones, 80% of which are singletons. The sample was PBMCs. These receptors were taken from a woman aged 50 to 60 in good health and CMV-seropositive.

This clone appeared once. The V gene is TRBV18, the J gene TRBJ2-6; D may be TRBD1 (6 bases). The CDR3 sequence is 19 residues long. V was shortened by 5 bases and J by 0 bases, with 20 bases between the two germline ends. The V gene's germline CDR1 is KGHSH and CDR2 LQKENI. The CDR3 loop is CASSKTGTPALSGANVLTF. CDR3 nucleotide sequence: TGTGCCAGCTCAAAAACCGGGACACCAGCTCTCTCTGGGGCCAACGTCCTGACTTTC.

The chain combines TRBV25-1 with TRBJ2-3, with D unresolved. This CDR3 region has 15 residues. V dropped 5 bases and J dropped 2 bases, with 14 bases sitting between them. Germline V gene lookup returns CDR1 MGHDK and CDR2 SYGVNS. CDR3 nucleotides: TGTGCCAGCAGTAACCGGGTAATGAACACAGATACGCAGTATTTT. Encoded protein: CASSNRVMNTDTQYF.

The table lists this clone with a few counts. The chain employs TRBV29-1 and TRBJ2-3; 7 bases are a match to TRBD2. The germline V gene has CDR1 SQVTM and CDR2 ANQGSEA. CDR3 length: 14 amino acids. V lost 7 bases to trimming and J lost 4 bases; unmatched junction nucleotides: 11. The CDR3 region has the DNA TGCAGCGCCTGGGGGGGAGGTGGCTCAGATACGCAGTATTTT. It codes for CSAWGGGGSDTQYF.

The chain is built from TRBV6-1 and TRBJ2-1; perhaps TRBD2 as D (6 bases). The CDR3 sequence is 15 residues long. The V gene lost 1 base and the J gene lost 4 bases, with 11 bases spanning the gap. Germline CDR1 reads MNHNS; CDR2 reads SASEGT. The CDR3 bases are TGTGCCAGCAGTGAAGGATCTAGCGCTTACAATGAGCAGTTCTTC. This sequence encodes CASSEGSSAYNEQFF.

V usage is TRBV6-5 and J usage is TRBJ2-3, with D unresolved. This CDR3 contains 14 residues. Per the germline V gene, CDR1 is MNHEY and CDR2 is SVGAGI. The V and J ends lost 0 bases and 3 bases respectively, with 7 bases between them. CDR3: CASSYSYGTDTQYF. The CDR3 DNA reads TGTGCCAGCAGTTACTCATACGGGACAGATACGCAGTATTTT.

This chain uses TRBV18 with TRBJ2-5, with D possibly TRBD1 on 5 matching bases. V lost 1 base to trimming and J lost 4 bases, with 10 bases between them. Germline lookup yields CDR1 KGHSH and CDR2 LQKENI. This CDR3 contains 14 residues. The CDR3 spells CASSPQGLRETQYF. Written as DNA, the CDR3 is TGTGCCAGCTCACCACAGGGGTTGAGAGAGACCCAGTACTTC. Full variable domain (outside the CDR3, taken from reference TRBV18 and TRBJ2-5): NAGVMQNPRHLVRRRGQEARLRCSPMKGHSHVYWYRQLPEEGLKFMVYLQKENIIDESGMPKERFSAEFPKEGPSILRIQQVVRGDSAAYFCASSPQGLRETQYFGPGTRLLVL.

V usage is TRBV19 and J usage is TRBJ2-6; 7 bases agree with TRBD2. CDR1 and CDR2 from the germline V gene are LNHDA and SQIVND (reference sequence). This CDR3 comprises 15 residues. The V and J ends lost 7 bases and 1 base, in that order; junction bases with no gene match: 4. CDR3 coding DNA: TGTGCCAGTACCTCCGGGGGGTCTGGGGCCAACGTCCTGACTTTC. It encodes CASTSGGSGANVLTF.

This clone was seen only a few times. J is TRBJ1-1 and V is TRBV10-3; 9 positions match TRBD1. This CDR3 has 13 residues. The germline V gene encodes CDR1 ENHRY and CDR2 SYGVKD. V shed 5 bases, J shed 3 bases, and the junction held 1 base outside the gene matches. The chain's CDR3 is CAISRTGDTEAFF. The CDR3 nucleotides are TGTGCCATCAGTCGGACAGGGGACACTGAAGCTTTCTTT.

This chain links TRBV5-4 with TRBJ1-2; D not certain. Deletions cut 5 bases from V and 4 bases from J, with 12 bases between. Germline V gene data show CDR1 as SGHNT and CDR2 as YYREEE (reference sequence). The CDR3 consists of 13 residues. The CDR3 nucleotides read TGTGCCAGCAGTTCCGTCCATAGCTATGGCTACACCTTC. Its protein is CASSSVHSYGYTF.

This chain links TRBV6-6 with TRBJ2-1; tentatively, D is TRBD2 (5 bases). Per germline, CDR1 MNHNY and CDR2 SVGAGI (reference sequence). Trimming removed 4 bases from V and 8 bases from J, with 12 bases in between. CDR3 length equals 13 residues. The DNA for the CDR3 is TGTGCCAGCAGTTTGAGTAACGGGGATGAGCAGTTCTTC. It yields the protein CASSLSNGDEQFF.

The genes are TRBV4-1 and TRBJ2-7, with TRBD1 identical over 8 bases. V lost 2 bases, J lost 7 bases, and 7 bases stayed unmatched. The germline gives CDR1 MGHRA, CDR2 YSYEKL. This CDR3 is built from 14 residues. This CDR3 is CASSQLTGGWEQYF. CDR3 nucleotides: TGCGCCAGCAGCCAACTTACAGGGGGGTGGGAGCAGTACTTC.

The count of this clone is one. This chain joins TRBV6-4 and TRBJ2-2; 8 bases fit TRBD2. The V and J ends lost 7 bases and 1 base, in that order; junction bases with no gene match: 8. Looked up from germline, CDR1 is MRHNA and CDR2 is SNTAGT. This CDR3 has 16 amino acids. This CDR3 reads CASTGRASGNTGELFF. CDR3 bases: TGTGCCAGCACCGGGAGGGCTAGCGGGAACACCGGGGAGCTGTTTTTT.

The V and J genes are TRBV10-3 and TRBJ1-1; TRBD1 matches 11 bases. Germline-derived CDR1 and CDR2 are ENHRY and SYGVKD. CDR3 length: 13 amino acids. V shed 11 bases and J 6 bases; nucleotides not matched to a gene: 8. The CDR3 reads CASAGQGGAEAFF. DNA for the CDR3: TGTGCCTCCGCGGGACAGGGGGGCGCTGAAGCTTTCTTT.

The CDR3, as DNA: TGTGCCAGCAGCTTAGAGGGGGTTTTGAACACTGAAGCTTTCTTT. Translation: CASSLEGVLNTEAFF. This chain joins TRBV9 and TRBJ1-1; D is perhaps TRBD1 (6 bases). Between the trimmed V and J ends, which lost 4 bases and 0 bases, there was a span of 13 bases. There are 15 residues in the CDR3. Germline lookup yields CDR1 SGDLS and CDR2 YYNGEE.

DNA for the CDR3: TGTGCCAGCAGTTACTCGGGACAGGGTGGGGATACGCAGTATTTT. Translating gives CASSYSGQGGDTQYF. This chain connects TRBV6-5 to TRBJ2-3; 9 bases agree with TRBD1. The CDR3 runs 15 residues. From germline, CDR1 is MNHEY and CDR2 SVGAGI. V gave up 0 bases and J gave up 6 bases; unmatched junction bases: 4.

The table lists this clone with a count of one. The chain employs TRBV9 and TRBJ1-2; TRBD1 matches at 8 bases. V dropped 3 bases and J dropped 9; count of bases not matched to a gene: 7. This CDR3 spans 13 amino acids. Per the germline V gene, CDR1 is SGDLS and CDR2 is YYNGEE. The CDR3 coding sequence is TGTGCCAGCAGCGCCTCAACAGGGGGGAGCTACACCTTC. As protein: CASSASTGGSYTF. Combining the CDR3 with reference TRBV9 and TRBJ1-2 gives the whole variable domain DSGVTQTPKHLITATGQRVTLRCSPRSGDLSVYWYQQSLDQGLQFLIQYYNGEERAKGNILERFSAQQFPDLHSELNLSSLELGDSALYFCASSASTGGSYTFGSGTRLTVV.